Listed here is a single T cell receptor beta chain. This specimen comes from a study of blood T cell repertoires in COVID-19. Whole-study context: The analysed material was cDNA or gDNA that came from T cells, B-cell-depleted T cells, or PBMCs.

Assay used: immunoSEQ multiplex PCR; TCRdb lists only in-frame clones, some missing. This sample yields about 220,000 clones, of which about 80% are seen a single time; roughly 2.4% belongs to the top ten. In germline, CDR1 is LGHNA, CDR2 YNFKEQ. Trimming cost V 4 bases and J 0 bases, with 13 bases left between them. This CDR3 has 16 residues. The sample was peripheral blood. The gene calls are TRBV4-2 and TRBJ1-5; no firm D call. The sequence was collected from a woman aged 55-70 years with acute or convalescent COVID-19. CDR3 loop: CASSLSTFYSNQPQHF. For the CDR3, the DNA is TGTGCCAGCAGCCTCTCCACATTTTATAGCAATCAGCCCCAGCATTTT.